This T cell receptor beta chain was retrieved from a study of shared clonotypes between healthy human individuals. With respect to this clone: The sample has other DNA sequences that encode this CDR3 too.

V was shortened by 0 bases and J by 8 bases, with 7 bases between the two germline ends. The germline V gene has CDR1 GTSNPN and CDR2 SVGIG (reference sequence). The CDR3 sequence is 11 residues long. TCRdb keeps only in-frame clones here, not all; method: immunoSEQ multiplex PCR. In the table there are 2 million to 3 million clones, over 85% of which are singletons. The chain couples TRBV30 to TRBJ1-2, with D unclear. This TCR derives from a man between 18 and 29 years old in good health. The specimen was naive CD4+ T cells sorted from blood. Subset in this sample: CD45RA+ positively selected. The CDR3 here is CAWSVVGGYTF. The CDR3 nucleotides are TGTGCCTGGAGTGTGGTAGGGGGCTACACCTTC.